The clone carrying this TCR beta chain has a count of ten or more. The target antigen is unknown. Trimming stripped 5 bases from V and 3 bases from J, with 10 bases between. The CDR3 contains 13 residues. Per the germline V gene, CDR1 is SNHLY and CDR2 is FYNNEI. This entry comes from a study of T cells in Graves' hyperthyroidism and ophthalmopathy. Study-wide findings and caveats: Blood also contained most expanded thyroid clonotypes above 0.001. Before onset, by a median of approximately 6.8 months, the model predicted ophthalmopathy. Ophthalmopathy was distinguished from stable hyperthyroidism by 13 V-J signatures.

The CDR3 regions of TCR beta were amplified from RNA transcripts. The HTBI primer set served for first-round RT-PCR of the TCR CDR3. TCRdb fed the multiplex PCR reads into MiXCR, producing one record per CDR3 protein. This table holds around 250,000 distinct CDR3 sequences, approximately 16% found once. PBMCs were sourced from more than 9 ml fresh peripheral blood. The specimen was blood. The clonotype was recovered from a woman younger than 35 with Graves' ophthalmopathy. The chain uses TRBV2 and TRBJ1-1, with D uncertain. The CDR3 reads CASSKEQYTEAFF. The DNA of the CDR3 is TGTGCCAGCAGTAAAGAGCAATACACTGAAGCTTTCTTT.